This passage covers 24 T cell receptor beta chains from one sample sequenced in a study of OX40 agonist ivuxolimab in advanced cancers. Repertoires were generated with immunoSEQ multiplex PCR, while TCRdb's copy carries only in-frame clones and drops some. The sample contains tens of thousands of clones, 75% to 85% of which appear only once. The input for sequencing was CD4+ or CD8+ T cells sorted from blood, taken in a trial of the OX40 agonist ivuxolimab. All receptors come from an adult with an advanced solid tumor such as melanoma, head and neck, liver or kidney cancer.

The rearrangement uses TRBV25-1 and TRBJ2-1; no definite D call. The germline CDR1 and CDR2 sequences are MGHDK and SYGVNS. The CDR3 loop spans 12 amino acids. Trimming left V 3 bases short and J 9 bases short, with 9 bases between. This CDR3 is CASSDRLGEQFF. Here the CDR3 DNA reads TGTGCCAGCAGTGATCGGTTAGGTGAGCAGTTCTTC.

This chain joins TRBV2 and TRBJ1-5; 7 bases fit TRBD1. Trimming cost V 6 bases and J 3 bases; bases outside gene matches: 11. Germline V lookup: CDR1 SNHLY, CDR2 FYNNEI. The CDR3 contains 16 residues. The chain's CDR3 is CASRGQDVLDNQPQHF. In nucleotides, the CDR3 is TGTGCCAGCAGAGGACAGGACGTACTCGACAATCAGCCCCAGCATTTT.

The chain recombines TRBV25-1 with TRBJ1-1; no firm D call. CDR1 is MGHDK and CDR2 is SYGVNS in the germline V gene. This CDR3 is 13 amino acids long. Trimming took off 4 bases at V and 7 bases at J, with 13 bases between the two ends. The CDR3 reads CASSVSDTFEAFF. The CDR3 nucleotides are TGTGCCAGCAGTGTATCCGACACCTTTGAAGCTTTCTTT. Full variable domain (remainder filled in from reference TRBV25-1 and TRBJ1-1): EADIYQTPRYLVIGTGKKITLECSQTMGHDKMYWYQQDPGMELHLIHYSYGVNSTEKGDLSSESTVSRIRTEHFPLTLESARPSHTSQYLCASSVSDTFEAFFGQGTRLTVV.

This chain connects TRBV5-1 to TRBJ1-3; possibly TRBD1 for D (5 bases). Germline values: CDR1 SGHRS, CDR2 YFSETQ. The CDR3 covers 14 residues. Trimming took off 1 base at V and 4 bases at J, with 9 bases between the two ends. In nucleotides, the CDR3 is TGCGCCAGCAGCTTGTCCGGGACCGGAAACACCATATATTTT. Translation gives CASSLSGTGNTIYF.

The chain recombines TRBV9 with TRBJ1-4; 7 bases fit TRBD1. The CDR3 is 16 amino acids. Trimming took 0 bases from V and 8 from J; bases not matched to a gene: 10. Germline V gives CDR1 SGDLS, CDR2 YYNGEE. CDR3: CASSVGTDRVGEKLFF. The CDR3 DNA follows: TGTGCCAGCAGCGTAGGGACCGACAGGGTAGGGGAAAAACTGTTTTTT.

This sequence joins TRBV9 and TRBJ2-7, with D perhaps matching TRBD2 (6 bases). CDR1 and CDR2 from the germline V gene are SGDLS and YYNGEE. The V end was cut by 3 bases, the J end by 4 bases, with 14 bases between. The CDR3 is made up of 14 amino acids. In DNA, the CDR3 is TGTGCCAGCAGCGCCGGAACGGGGGAGTACGAGCAGTACTTC. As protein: CASSAGTGEYEQYF.

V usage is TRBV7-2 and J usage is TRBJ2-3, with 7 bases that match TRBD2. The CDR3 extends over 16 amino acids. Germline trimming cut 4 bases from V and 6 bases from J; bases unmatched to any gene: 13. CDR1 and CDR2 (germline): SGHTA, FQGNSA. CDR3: CASSSFSGGLEDTQYF. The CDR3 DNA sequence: TGTGCCAGCAGCTCCTTTTCGGGGGGTTTAGAGGATACGCAGTATTTT.

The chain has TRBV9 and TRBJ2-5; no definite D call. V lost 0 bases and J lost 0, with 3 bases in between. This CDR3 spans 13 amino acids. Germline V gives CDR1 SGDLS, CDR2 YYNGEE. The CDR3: CASSVGNQETQYF. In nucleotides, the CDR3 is TGTGCCAGCAGCGTAGGAAACCAAGAGACCCAGTACTTC.

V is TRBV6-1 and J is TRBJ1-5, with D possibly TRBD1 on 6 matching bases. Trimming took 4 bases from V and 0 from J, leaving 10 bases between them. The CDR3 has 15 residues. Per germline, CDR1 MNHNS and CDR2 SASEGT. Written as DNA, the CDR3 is TGTGCCAGCAGTGGGACAGCTCATAGCAATCAGCCCCAGCATTTT. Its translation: CASSGTAHSNQPQHF.

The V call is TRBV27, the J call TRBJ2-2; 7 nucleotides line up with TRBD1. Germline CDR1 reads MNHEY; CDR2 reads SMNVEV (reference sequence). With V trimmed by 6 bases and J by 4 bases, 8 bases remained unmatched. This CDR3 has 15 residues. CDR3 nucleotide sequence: TGTGCCAGCAGCTACAGGGGTACGGGCACCGGGGAGCTGTTTTTT. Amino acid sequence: CASSYRGTGTGELFF.

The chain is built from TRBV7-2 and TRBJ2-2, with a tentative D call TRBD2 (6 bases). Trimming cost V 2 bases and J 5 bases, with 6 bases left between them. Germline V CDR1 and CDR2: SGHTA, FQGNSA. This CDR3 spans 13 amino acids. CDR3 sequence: CASSLSGTGELFF. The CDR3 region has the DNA TGTGCCAGCAGCTTAAGCGGGACCGGGGAGCTGTTTTTT.

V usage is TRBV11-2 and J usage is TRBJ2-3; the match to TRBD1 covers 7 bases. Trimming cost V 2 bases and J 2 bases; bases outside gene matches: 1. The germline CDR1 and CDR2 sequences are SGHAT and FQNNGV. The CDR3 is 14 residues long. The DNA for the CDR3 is TGTGCCAGCAGCTTAACAGGGGCCACAGATACGCAGTATTTT. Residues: CASSLTGATDTQYF.

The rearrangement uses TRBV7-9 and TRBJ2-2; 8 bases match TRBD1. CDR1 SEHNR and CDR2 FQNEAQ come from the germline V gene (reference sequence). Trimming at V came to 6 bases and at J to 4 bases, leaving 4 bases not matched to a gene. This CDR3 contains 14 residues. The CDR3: CASSLTGVTGELFF. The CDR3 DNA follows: TGTGCCAGCAGTTTGACAGGGGTCACCGGGGAGCTGTTTTTT.

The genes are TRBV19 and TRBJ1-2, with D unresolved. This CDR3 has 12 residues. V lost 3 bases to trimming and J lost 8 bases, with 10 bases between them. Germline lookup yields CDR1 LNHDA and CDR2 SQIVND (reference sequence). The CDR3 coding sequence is TGTGCCAGTAGTATTGGGGTACTCGGCTACACCTTC. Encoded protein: CASSIGVLGYTF.

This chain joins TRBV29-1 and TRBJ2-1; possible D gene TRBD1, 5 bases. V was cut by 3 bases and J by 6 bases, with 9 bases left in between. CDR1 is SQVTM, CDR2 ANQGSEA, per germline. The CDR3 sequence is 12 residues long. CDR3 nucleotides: TGCAGCGTTGAGGGTAGGGGCAATGAGCAGTTCTTC. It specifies CSVEGRGNEQFF.

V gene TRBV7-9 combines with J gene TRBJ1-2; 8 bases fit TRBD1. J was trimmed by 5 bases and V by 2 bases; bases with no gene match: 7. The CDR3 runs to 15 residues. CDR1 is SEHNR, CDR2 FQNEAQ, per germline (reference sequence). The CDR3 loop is CASSLLQGGVYGYTF. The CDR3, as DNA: TGTGCCAGCAGCTTACTACAGGGGGGAGTATATGGCTACACCTTC.

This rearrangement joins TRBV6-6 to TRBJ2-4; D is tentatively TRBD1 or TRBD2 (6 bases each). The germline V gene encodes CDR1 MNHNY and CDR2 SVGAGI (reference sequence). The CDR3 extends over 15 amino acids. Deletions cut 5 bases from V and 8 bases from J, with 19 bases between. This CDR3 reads CASSDAQGSGDIQYF. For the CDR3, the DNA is TGTGCCAGCAGTGACGCCCAGGGGTCGGGGGACATTCAGTACTTC.

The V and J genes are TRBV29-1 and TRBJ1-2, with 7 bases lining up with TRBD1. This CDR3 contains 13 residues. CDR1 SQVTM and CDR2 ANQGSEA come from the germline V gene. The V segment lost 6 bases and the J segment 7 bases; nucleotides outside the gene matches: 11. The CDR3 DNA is TGCAGCGTAAATGACAGGGTAGAGAGTGGCTACACCTTC. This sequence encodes CSVNDRVESGYTF. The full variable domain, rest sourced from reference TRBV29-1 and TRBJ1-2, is SAVISQKPSRDICQRGTSLTIQCQVDSQVTMMFWYRQQPGQSLTLIATANQGSEATYESGFVIDKFPISRPNLTFSTLTVSNMSPEDSSIYLCSVNDRVESGYTFGSGTRLTVV.

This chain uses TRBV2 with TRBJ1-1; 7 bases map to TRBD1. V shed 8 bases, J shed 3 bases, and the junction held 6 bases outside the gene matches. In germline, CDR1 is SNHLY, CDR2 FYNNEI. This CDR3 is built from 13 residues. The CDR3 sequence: CASGNQGDTEAFF. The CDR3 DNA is TGTGCCAGCGGTAATCAGGGGGACACTGAAGCTTTCTTT.

The CDR3: CAISDPPSAYNEQFF. CDR3 bases: TGTGCCATCAGTGACCCCCCGAGCGCGTACAATGAGCAGTTCTTC. This chain joins TRBV10-3 and TRBJ2-1; D unresolved. CDR3 length: 15 residues. Deletions cut 3 bases from V and 4 bases from J, with 13 bases between. Germline values: CDR1 ENHRY, CDR2 SYGVKD.

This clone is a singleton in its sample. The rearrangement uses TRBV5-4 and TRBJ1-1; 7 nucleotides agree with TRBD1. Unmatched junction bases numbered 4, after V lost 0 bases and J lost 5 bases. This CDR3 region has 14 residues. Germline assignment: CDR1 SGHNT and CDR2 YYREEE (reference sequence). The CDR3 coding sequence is TGTGCCAGCAGCTTGGTGCCAGGGGGTACTGAAGCTTTCTTT. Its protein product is CASSLVPGGTEAFF.

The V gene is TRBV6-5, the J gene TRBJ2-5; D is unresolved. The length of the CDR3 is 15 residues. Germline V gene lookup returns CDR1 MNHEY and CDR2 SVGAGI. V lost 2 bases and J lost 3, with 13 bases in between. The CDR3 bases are TGTGCCAGCAGTTACAGGGCTCCCTCGGAAGAGACCCAGTACTTC. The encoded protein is CASSYRAPSEETQYF.

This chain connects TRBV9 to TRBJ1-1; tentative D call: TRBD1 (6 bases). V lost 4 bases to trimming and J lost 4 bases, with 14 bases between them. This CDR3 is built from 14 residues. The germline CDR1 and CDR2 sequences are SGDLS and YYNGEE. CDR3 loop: CASSLEGGLTEAFF. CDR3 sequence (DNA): TGTGCCAGCAGCCTAGAGGGGGGGCTCACTGAAGCTTTCTTT.

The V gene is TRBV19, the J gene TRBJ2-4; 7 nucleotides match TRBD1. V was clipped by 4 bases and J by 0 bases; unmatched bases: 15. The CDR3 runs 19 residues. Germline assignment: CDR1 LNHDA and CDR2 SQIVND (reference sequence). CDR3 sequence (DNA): TGTGCCAGTAGTAATTGGGCCGAACAACAGGGGATAGCCAAAAACATTCAGTACTTC. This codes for CASSNWAEQQGIAKNIQYF.